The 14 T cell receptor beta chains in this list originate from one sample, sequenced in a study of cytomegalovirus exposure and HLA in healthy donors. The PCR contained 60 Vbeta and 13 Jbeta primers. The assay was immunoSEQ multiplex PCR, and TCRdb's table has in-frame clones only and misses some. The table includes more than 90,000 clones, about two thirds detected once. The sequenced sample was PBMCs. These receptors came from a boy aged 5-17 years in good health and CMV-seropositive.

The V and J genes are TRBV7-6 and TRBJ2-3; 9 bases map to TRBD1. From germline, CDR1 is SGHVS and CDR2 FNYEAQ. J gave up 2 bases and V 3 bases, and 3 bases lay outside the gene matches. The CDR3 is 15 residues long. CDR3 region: CASSFGQGYTDTQYF. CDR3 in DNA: TGTGCCAGCAGCTTTGGACAGGGGTACACAGATACGCAGTATTTT.

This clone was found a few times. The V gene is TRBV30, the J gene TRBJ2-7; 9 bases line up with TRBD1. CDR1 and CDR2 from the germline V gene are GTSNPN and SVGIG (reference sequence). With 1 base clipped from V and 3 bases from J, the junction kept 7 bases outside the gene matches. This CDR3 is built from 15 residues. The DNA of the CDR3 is TGTGCCTGGAGTGGTTATGGACAGGGGCTCTACGAGCAGTACTTC. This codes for CAWSGYGQGLYEQYF.

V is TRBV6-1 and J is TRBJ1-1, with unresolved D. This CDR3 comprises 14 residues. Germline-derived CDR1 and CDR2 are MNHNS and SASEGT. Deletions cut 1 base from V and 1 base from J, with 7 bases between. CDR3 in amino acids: CASSEEEGNTEAFF. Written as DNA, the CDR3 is TGTGCCAGCAGTGAAGAGGAGGGGAACACTGAAGCTTTCTTT.

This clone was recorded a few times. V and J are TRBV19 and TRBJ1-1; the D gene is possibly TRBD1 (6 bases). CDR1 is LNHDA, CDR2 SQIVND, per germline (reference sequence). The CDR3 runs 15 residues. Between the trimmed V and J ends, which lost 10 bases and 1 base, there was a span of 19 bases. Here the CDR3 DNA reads TGTGCCACTAGAATGCCGGGACAACCGAACACTGAAGCTTTCTTT. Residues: CATRMPGQPNTEAFF.

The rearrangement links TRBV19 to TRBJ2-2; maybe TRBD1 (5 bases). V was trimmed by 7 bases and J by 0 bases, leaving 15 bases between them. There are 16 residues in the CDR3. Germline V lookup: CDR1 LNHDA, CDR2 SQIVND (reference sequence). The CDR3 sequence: CASTRDSQTNTGELFF. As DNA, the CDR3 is TGTGCCAGTACCAGAGACAGCCAAACGAACACCGGGGAGCTGTTTTTT.

CDR3 bases: TGCAGCGTTCATTCAGACGGAGGCTATGGCTACACCTTC. Translating gives CSVHSDGGYGYTF. The chain couples TRBV29-1 to TRBJ1-2; D gene uncertain. Germline V gives CDR1 SQVTM, CDR2 ANQGSEA. This CDR3 has 13 residues. Trimming took off 5 bases at V and 4 bases at J, with 14 bases between the two ends.

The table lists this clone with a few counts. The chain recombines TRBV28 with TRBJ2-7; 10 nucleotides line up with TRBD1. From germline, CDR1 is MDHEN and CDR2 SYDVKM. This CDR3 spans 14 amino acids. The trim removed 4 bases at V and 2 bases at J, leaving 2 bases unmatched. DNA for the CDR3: TGTGCCAGCAGTTCCGGGACAGGGGCCTACGAGCAGTACTTC. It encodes CASSSGTGAYEQYF.

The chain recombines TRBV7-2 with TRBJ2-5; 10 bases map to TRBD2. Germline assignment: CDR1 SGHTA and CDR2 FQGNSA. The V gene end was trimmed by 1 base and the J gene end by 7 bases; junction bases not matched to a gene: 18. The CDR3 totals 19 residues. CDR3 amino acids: CASSLERLGTSAVLGTQYF. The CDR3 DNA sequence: TGTGCCAGCAGCTTAGAACGTTTAGGGACTAGCGCCGTTCTGGGGACCCAGTACTTC. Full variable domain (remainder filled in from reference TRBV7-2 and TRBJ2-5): GAGVSQSPSNKVTEKGKDVELRCDPISGHTALYWYRQSLGQGLEFLIYFQGNSAPDKSGLPSDRFSAERTGGSVSTLTIQRTQQEDSAVYLCASSLERLGTSAVLGTQYFGPGTRLLVL.

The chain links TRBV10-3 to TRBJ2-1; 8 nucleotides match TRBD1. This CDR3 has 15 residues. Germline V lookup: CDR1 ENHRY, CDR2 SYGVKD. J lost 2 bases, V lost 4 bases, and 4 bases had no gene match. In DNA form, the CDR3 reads TGTGCCATCAGTGGGACAGGGCGAACCTACAATGAGCAGTTCTTC. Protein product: CAISGTGRTYNEQFF.

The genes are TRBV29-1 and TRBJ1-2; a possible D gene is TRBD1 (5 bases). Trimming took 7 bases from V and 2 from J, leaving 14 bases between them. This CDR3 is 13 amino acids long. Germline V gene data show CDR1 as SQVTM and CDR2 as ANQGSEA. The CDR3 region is CSAQRGSNYGYTF. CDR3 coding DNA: TGCAGCGCCCAGCGGGGGTCAAACTATGGCTACACCTTC.

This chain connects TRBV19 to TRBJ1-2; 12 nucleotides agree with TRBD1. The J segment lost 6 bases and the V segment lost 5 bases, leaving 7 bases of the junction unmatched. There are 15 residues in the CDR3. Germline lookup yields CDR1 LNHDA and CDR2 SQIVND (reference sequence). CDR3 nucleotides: TGTGCCAGTAGTTCCCGGGACAGGGGGCGTAATGGCTACACCTTC. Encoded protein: CASSSRDRGRNGYTF.

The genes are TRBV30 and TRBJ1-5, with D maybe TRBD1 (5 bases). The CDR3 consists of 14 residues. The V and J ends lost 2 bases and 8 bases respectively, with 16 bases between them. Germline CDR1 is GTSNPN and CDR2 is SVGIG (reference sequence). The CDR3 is CAWSSDSLWEPQHF. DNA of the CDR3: TGTGCCTGGAGTTCCGACAGTCTGTGGGAGCCCCAGCATTTT.

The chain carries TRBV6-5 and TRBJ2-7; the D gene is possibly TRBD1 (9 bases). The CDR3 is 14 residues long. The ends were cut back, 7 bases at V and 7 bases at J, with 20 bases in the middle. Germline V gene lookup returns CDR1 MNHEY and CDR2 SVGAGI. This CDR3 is CASIKDSGTGEQYF. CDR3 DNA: TGTGCCAGCATAAAAGATAGCGGGACAGGGGAGCAGTACTTC.

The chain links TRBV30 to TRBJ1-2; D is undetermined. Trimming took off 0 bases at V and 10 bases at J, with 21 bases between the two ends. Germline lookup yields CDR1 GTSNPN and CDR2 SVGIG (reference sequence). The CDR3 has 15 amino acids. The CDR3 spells CAWSVAAGTPFYYTF. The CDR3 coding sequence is TGTGCCTGGAGTGTAGCCGCAGGAACCCCCTTTTACTACACCTTC.